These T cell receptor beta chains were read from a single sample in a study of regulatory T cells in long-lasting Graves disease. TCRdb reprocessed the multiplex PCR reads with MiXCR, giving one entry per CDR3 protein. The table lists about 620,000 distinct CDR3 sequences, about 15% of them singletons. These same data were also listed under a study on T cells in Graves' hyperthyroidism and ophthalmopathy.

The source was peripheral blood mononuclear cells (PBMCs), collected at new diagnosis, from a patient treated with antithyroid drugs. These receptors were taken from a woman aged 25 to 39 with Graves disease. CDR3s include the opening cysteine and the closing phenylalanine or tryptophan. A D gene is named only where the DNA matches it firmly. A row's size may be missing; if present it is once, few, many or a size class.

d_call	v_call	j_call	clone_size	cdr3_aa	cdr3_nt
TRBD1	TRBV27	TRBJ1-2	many	CASRPDRNYGYTF	TGTGCCAGCAGGCCGGACAGGAACTATGGCTACACCTTC
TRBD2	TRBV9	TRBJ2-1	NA	CASSGTSVGEQFF	TGTGCCAGCAGCGGGACTAGCGTTGGTGAGCAGTTCTTC
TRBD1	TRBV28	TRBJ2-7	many	CASCEPGQGFYEQYF	TGTGCCAGCTGCGAGCCGGGACAGGGATTTTACGAGCAGTACTTC
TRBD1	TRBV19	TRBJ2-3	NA	CASSTDRDRGPGGTQYF	TGTGCCAGTAGTACAGATCGGGACAGGGGGCCAGGAGGTACGCAGTATTTT
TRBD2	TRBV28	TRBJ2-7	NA	CASRQPGLAGLGQYF	TGTGCCAGCAGGCAACCGGGACTAGCGGGACTGGGGCAGTACTTC
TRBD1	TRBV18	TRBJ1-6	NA	CASSQYVGDSTSGRSPLHF	TGTGCCAGCTCACAGTATGTCGGGGACAGCACTTCAGGGAGGTCACCCCTCCACTTT
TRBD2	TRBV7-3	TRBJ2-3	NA	CASSLTHSGRRDTQYF	TGTGCCAGCAGCTTAACTCATAGCGGGAGAAGGGATACGCAGTATTTT
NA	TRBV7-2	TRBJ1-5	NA	CASSFQRGGNQPQHF	TGTGCCAGCAGCTTTCAACGGGGTGGCAATCAGCCCCAGCATTTT
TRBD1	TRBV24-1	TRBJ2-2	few	CATSGTEFTGELFF	TGTGCCACCAGCGGGACAGAGTTCACCGGGGAGCTGTTTTTT
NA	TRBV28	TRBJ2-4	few	CASSPVRQFLAKNIQYF	TGTGCCAGCAGTCCCGTGAGACAGTTCCTAGCCAAAAACATTCAGTACTTC
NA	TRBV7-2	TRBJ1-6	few	CASSYRRGRGGSPLHF	TGTGCCAGCAGTTACCGACGCGGCAGGGGTGGTTCACCCCTCCACTTT
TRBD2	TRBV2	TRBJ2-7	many	CASGGGASGRSEQYF	TGTGCCAGCGGAGGGGGAGCTAGCGGGAGAAGCGAGCAGTACTTC
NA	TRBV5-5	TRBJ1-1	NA	CASSYRHSEAFF	TGTGCCAGCAGCTACCGACATTCTGAAGCTTTCTTT
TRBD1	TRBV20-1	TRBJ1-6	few	CSANTRRDRGYNSPLHF	TGCAGTGCAAACACCCGCCGCGACAGGGGATATAATTCACCCCTCCACTTT
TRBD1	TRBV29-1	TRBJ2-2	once	CSVGLEKDRGPSGELFF	TGCAGCGTTGGCTTGGAAAAAGACAGGGGGCCGTCCGGGGAGCTGTTTTTT
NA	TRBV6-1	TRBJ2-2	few	CASHPNRQRTGELFF	TGTGCCAGCCATCCTAACAGACAAAGGACCGGGGAGCTGTTTTTT
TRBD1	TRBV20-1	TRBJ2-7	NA	CSAVTGDRAYEQYF	TGCAGTGCTGTGACCGGGGACAGGGCCTACGAGCAGTACTTC
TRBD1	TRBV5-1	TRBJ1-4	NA	CANSHGDRSGANEKLFF	TGCGCCAACAGCCACGGGGACAGGTCCGGCGCTAATGAAAAACTGTTTTTT
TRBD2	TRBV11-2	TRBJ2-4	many	CASSLEDGRDQYF	TGTGCCAGCAGCTTAGAGGACGGGAGGGATCAGTACTTC
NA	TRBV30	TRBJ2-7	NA	CAWSKAGGDHEQYF	TGTGCCTGGAGTAAGGCAGGGGGGGACCACGAGCAGTACTTC
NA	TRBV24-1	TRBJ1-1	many	CATSDPLAGGEAFF	TGTGCCACCAGTGACCCCCTCGCCGGGGGTGAAGCTTTCTTT
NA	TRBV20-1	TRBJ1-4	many	CSAISVEPNEKLFF	TGCAGTGCCATTTCAGTGGAGCCTAATGAAAAACTGTTTTTT
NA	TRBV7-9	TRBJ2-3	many	CASSSREPSTDTQYF	TGTGCCAGCAGCTCCAGGGAGCCCAGCACAGATACGCAGTATTTT
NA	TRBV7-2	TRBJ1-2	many	CASSLGDANYGYTF	TGTGCCAGCAGCTTGGGAGATGCAAACTATGGCTACACCTTC
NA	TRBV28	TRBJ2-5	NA	CATQGWETQYF	TGTGCCACTCAGGGGTGGGAGACCCAGTACTTC
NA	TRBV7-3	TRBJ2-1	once	CASSQDVSLGPEQFF	TGTGCCAGCAGCCAAGACGTCTCTTTAGGCCCTGAGCAGTTCTTC
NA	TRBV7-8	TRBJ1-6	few	CASSLSSSVYSPLHF	TGTGCCAGCAGCTTATCTTCCAGTGTTTATTCACCCCTCCACTTT
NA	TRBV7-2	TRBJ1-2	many	CASSLGVEGLVYGYTF	TGTGCCAGCAGCTTAGGGGTTGAGGGGCTAGTATATGGCTACACCTTC
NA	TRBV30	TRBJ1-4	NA	CAWSSGGVGHNEKLFF	TGTGCCTGGAGTTCGGGAGGCGTCGGCCATAATGAAAAACTGTTTTTT
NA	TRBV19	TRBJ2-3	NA	CASKSSGNTDTQYF	TGTGCCAGTAAAAGTAGCGGAAACACAGATACGCAGTATTTT
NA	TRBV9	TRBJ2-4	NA	CASSPSGSRGKNIQYF	TGTGCCAGCAGCCCATCGGGGTCAAGGGGCAAAAACATTCAGTACTTC
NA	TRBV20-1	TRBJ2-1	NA	CSPRGNEQFF	TGCAGCCCCAGGGGCAATGAGCAGTTCTTC
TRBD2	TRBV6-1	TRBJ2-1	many	CASSLTSGTYNEQFF	TGTGCCAGCAGCCTGACTAGCGGGACCTACAATGAGCAGTTCTTC
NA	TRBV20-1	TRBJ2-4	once	CSARLISGSKNIQYF	TGCAGTGCTAGATTAATCTCGGGGTCCAAAAACATTCAGTACTTC
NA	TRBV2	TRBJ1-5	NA	CASSEERGGNQPQHF	TGTGCCAGCAGTGAAGAGCGAGGGGGCAATCAGCCCCAGCATTTT
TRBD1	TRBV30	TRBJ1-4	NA	CAWSDHGQGNEKLFF	TGTGCCTGGAGTGATCACGGACAGGGTAATGAAAAACTGTTTTTT
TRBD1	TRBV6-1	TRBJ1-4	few	CASRAADRRLEKLFF	TGTGCCAGCAGGGCCGCGGACAGGAGGTTAGAAAAACTGTTTTTT
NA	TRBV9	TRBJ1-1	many	CASSVSPNTEAFF	TGTGCCAGCAGCGTATCCCCGAACACTGAAGCTTTCTTT
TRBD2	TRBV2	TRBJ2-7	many	CASSGPISGYEQYF	TGTGCCAGCAGCGGACCTATTAGCGGGTACGAGCAGTACTTC
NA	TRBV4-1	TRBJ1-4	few	CASSQDFWGASEKLFF	TGTGCCAGCAGCCAAGACTTTTGGGGCGCCTCCGAAAAACTGTTTTTT
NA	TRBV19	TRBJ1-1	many	CASRRGLTEAFF	TGTGCCAGTAGGAGAGGTTTGACTGAAGCTTTCTTT
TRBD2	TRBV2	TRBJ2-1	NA	CASSGPALGTRLSGAYNEQFF	TGTGCCAGCAGCGGTCCAGCACTGGGGACAAGACTTAGCGGGGCTTACAATGAGCAGTTCTTC
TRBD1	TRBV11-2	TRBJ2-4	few	CASSLGTGLFQYF	TGTGCCAGCAGCTTAGGGACAGGGTTATTTCAGTACTTC
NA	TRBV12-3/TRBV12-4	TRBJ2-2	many	CASTLGEIRELFF	TGTGCCAGCACCCTCGGGGAAATCAGGGAGCTGTTTTTT
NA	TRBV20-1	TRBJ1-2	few	CTAPDYGYTF	TGCACCGCACCCGATTATGGCTACACCTTC
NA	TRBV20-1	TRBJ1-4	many	CSARDAIVGSEKLFF	TGCAGTGCTAGGGACGCAATAGTTGGTAGTGAAAAACTGTTTTTT
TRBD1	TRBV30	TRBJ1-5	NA	CAFRQGHQPQRF	TGTGCCTTCCGACAGGGGCATCAGCCCCAGCGTTTT
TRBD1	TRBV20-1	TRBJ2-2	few	CSARVGTGPTGELFF	TGCAGTGCTAGAGTCGGGACAGGGCCCACCGGGGAGCTGTTTTTT
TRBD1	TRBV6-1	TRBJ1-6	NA	CASKRDSHNSPLHF	TGTGCCAGCAAGCGGGACAGCCATAATTCACCCCTCCACTTT